The clone carrying this T cell receptor beta chain was found a few times. V was shortened by 8 bases and J by 4 bases, with 12 bases between the two germline ends. The germline V gene encodes CDR1 ENHRY and CDR2 SYGVKD. The CDR3 covers 13 residues. The data are from a study of blood T cells in healthy people across ages. Combining a sample-barcoded 5' primer with a J-beta primer mix, a second PCR ran for roughly 7 to 11 cycles. From the 5' RACE reads, TCRdb called clonotypes with MiXCR, one entry per CDR3 protein. The table has 800,000 to 950,000 distinct CDR3 sequences, roughly 29% seen once. These sequences were also reported in another study, on T cells of mothers and their children.

The V call is TRBV10-3, the J call TRBJ1-3; unclear D gene. The TCR originated in a woman aged 35 to 49 in good health. The sequenced sample consisted of blood. CDR3 protein: CAIGEGPGNTIYF. Here the CDR3 DNA reads TGTGCCATCGGCGAGGGCCCCGGAAACACCATATATTTT.